Below, one T cell receptor (beta chain) is given with its context. Its antigen has not been determined. The input lacks base qualities; no much larger clone sits a single base away. Healthy HIV-negative adults with no recently reported acute infections or vaccinations were included as donors. Every donor was a Caucasian adult living in Nashville, Tennessee, USA. CD4+ T cells were enriched by magnetic negative selection, after which naive cells were positively selected on CD45RA and the negative fraction was taken as the memory subset. Blood was obtained by leukapheresis, after which PBMCs were separated by Ficoll-Histopaque density gradient centrifugation and cryopreserved in liquid nitrogen vapor phase. Purity and quantity of every magnetically sorted T cell population were checked by analytical flow cytometry. From each sorted fraction, genomic DNA was isolated and quantified by UV absorbance on a Nanodrop 2000c.

Using the deep immunoSEQ assay, TCR CDR3 regions were amplified from genomic DNA by multiplex PCR. For each cell subset, the extracted genomic DNA was distributed evenly across all wells of several immunoSEQ 96-well plates, and each plate served as one replicate. For sorted subsets, roughly 200 ng of genomic DNA, equivalent to roughly 30,000 T cell genomes, went into each replicate PCR. The purified libraries were quantified using a Qubit 3.0 fluorometer, sized with a Bioanalyzer 2100, and then quantified again using the KAPA Library Quantification kit. Every immunoSEQ 96-well plate was sequenced on a separate single-read 150-cycle Illumina NextSeq 550 flow cell. The original methods were these. Because only junctional sequences without quality scores were contained in the immunoSEQ output, filtering matching that applied to full-length reads could not be performed. To assign V/J genes and CDR3, sequences were annotated using PyIR, a Python wrapper for IgBLAST v1.9, with IMGT germline references. Any read was removed if the V/J assignment was weak (E-value above 1e-6), the CDR3 was missing, or the read contained stop codons, out-of-frame junctions, or ambiguous translated residues. V3J clonotypes were defined as sequences sharing an identical inferred V gene, J gene, and CDR3 amino acid sequence. Percentage overlap between repertoires was calculated by dividing the number of shared unique clonotypes by the size of the smaller repertoire. Richness of each repertoire was evaluated using RTK rarefaction, the Chao1 estimator, and Recon v2.1 estimates of unobserved clonotypes. For all TCRbeta clonotypes obtained by the gDNA method from a few donors, generation probabilities were computed with OLGA. Sourced from immuneACCESS, this table was stored by TCRdb with only in-frame sequences that have V and J called. A share of the clones is absent; for the studies checked, an unresolved V gene accounts for under half, and the remainder has no known explanation. That table is the source of V, J and clone size, and D and trimming were worked out from the DNA. The sample table records about 1 million clones; about 77% of these occur just once. The top ten clones comprise approximately 1.5% of the sample.

CDR1 and CDR2 are read off the germline V gene (reference sequence) as MNHEY and SMNVEV. The cysteine opens and the phenylalanine closes a CDR3 of 8 amino acids. The only DNA kept is the CDR3, 24 bases in frame from the first base. The V and J ends are trimmed by 10 bases and 4 bases, leaving 1 base between them. This specimen comes from a study of shared clonotypes between healthy human individuals (dated by TCRdb to 2019 to 2021). For the wider study: Two women and three men aged 18 to 49 years were included in the cohort. For each donor, CD4 naive and CD4 memory were each run on three plates, CD8 naive on two plates, and CD8 memory on one plate. Blood TCR repertoires of about five healthy adults were deeply sequenced to estimate repertoire size and the extent of clonotype sharing between individuals. Different laboratories and diverse techniques were used to prepare libraries and sequence TCR repertoires, to increase sequencing depth and limit assay-specific biases. Leukapheresis yielded between about 0.8 and 9.5 billion PBMCs per donor.

General findings and caveats noted by the study authors: Sharing across four donors was observed for approximately 4.6% of naive CD4, over 3% of naive CD8, over 2% of memory CD4, and about 0.39% of memory CD8 clonotypes. The genetic and exposure-history diversity represented was limited by the small number of donors. Only blood was sampled, and tissue TCR repertoires likely differ from those in blood. Based on pairwise subsampling, the degree of clonotype sharing among donors was expected to be affected by sequencing depth. Incomplete sequencing was indicated by rarefaction of sorted-subset datasets, despite the large sequencing depth. Clonotypes shared by all four sorted-subset donors showed higher generation probabilities than non-shared clonotypes. Naive subsets generally had larger estimated clonotype richness than memory subsets.

The chain couples TRBV27 to TRBJ2-5; a confident D gene designation cannot be given. This sequence originates from a man younger than 35 in good health. The sequencing sample was made of memory CD4+ T cells sorted from blood. According to the study, the label for this sample's cell subset or site signals: CD45RA-negative fraction. In nucleotide form, the sequence is TGTGCCATAGAGACCCAGTACTTC. This is translated as CAIETQYF.